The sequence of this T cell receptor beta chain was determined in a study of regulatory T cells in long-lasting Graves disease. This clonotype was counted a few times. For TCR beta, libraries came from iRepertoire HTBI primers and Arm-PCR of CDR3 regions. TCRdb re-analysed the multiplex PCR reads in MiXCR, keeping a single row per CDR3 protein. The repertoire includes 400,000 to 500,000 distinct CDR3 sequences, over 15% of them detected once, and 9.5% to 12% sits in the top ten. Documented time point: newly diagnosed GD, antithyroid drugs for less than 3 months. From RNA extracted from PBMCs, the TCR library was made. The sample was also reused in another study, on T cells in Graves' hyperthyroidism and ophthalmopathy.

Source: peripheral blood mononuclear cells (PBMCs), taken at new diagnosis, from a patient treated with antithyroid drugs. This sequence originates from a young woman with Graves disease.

As DNA, the CDR3 is TGTGCCAGCAGTTTATCCCAGGGAAGAGGAAACACCATATATTTT. Its protein is CASSLSQGRGNTIYF. The chain couples TRBV28 to TRBJ1-3; perhaps TRBD1 as D (5 bases). V gave up 1 base and J gave up 4 bases, with 11 bases separating them. The germline V gene encodes CDR1 MDHEN and CDR2 SYDVKM. The CDR3 extends over 15 amino acids.